Presented here are 3 T cell receptor beta chains from one specimen sequenced in a study of neurological immune-mediated disorders. TCRdb processed the 5' RACE reads anew with MiXCR; each CDR3 protein has one entry. The table lists about 74,000 distinct CDR3 sequences, roughly 5.6% of them singletons, with just under 7.5% in the top ten. Sequencing was performed on PBMCs. The receptors were gathered from a man between 18 and 29 years old with multiple sclerosis.

This clonotype was seen ten or more times. The V and J genes are TRBV14 and TRBJ2-2, with D unresolved. CDR1 and CDR2 from the germline V gene are SGHDN and FVKESK. The CDR3 has 14 amino acids. Trimming shortened V by 3 bases and J by 6 bases, and 11 bases separated the two germline ends. The CDR3 here is CASSHRRLSGELFF. The CDR3 DNA follows: TGTGCCAGCAGCCACCGCCGTTTGTCCGGGGAGCTGTTTTTT.

Ten or more counts support this clonotype. The rearrangement links TRBV12-3 or TRBV12-4 to TRBJ2-5; no clear D. The V end lost 5 bases, the J end lost 4 bases, and 8 bases lay between the germline ends. CDR3 size: 12 residues. The CDR3, as DNA: TGTGCCAGCAGTCCCCTCAGAGAGACCCAGTACTTC. Translation: CASSPLRETQYF.

This clonotype has a handful of counts. This chain joins TRBV29-1 and TRBJ1-5; unclear D gene. The ends were cut back, 4 bases at V and 5 bases at J, with 12 bases in the middle. The V gene's germline CDR1 is SQVTM and CDR2 ANQGSEA. CDR3 length equals 13 residues. The CDR3 loop reads CSVGGKGDQPQHF. The DNA of the CDR3 is TGCAGCGTTGGAGGGAAGGGCGATCAGCCCCAGCATTTT.